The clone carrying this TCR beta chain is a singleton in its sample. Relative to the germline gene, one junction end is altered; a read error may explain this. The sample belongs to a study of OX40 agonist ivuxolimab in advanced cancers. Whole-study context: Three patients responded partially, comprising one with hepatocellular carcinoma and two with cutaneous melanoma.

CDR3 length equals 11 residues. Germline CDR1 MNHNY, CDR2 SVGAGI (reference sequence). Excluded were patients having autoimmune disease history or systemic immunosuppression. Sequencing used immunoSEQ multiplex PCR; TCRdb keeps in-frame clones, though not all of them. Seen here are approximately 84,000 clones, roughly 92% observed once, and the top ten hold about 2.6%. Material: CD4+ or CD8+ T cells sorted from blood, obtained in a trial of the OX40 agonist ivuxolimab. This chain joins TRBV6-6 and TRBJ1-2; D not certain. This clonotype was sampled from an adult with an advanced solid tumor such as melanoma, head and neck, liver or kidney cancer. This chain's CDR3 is CASSFLLDPVF. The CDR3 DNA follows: TGTGCCAGCAGTTTCCTCTTGGACCCAGTCTTC.